The 6 T cell receptor beta chains in this list originate from one sample, sequenced in a study of blood T cell repertoires in COVID-19. The repertoire was sequenced with immunoSEQ multiplex PCR; TCRdb's copy has only in-frame clones and lacks some. The data contain under 110,000 clones, around 80% of them singletons. The sequenced sample consisted of peripheral blood. Receptors were obtained from a woman in her fifties or sixties with acute or convalescent COVID-19.

This chain joins TRBV2 and TRBJ2-4; 12 positions match TRBD2. The CDR3 length is 17 residues. From germline, CDR1 is SNHLY and CDR2 FYNNEI. V was pared by 10 bases and J by 6 bases, with 16 bases of the junction left unmatched. The DNA for the CDR3 is TGTGCCATTCGGGGGGGACTAGCGGGTAGCGTCAGAAACATTCAGTACTTC. It codes for CAIRGGLAGSVRNIQYF.

V gene TRBV27 combines with J gene TRBJ2-2; the match to TRBD1 covers 7 bases. The CDR3 is made up of 15 amino acids. The V gene end was trimmed by 2 bases and the J gene end by 7 bases; junction bases not matched to a gene: 7. CDR1 and CDR2 from the germline V gene are MNHEY and SMNVEV (reference sequence). The CDR3 DNA reads as TGTGCCAGCAGTTTAGAGCAGGGGGTGCGCGGGGAGCTGTTTTTT. Encoded protein: CASSLEQGVRGELFF.

The gene calls are TRBV3-1 (or the pseudogene TRBV3-2) and TRBJ1-2; the D is unclear. Trimming cost V 5 bases and J 6 bases, with 7 bases left between them. The CDR3 length is 11 residues. Germline CDR1 LGHDT, CDR2 YNNKEL (reference sequence). The CDR3 sequence is CASSSIDGYTF. CDR3 bases: TGTGCCAGCAGCTCAATAGATGGCTACACCTTC.

This clone has just a few counts. The V gene is TRBV19, the J gene TRBJ1-1; 11 bases match TRBD1. Germline V gives CDR1 LNHDA, CDR2 SQIVND (reference sequence). Germline trimming cut 1 base from V and 3 bases from J; bases unmatched to any gene: 7. This CDR3 has 17 amino acids. As DNA, the CDR3 is TGTGCCAGTAGTATAGCTGGGGACAGGGGGATCGACACTGAAGCTTTCTTT. Translating gives CASSIAGDRGIDTEAFF.

The genes are TRBV25-1 and TRBJ1-1; D gene ambiguous. CDR1 MGHDK and CDR2 SYGVNS come from the germline V gene. This CDR3 region has 11 residues. V was pared by 7 bases and J by 8 bases, with 11 bases between. The CDR3 DNA is TGTGCCAGCACCGTAGCGGGAGAAGCTTTCTTT. This gives the protein CASTVAGEAFF.

This rearrangement joins TRBV5-1 to TRBJ2-1; a weak D match, TRBD2 (6 bases). The CDR3 is 18 residues long. The V end lost 1 base, the J end lost 4 bases, and 21 bases lay between the germline ends. CDR1 is SGHRS and CDR2 is YFSETQ in the germline V gene. For the CDR3, the DNA is TGCGCCAGCAGCTTGCCACCCCCCGGGACTCCTAAGTACAATGAGCAGTTCTTC. This gives the protein CASSLPPPGTPKYNEQFF.